This T cell receptor beta chain was captured in a study of cytomegalovirus exposure and HLA in healthy donors (dated by TCRdb to about 2017). Background on the whole study: In an earlier analysis of under 750 of the donors, 276 Gb of sequence data and some 120 million unique TCR beta sequences from approximately 180 million T cells were reported. The aim of the study was to test whether cataloging public T cell receptors could identify signatures of past pathogen exposure. On average, over 200,000 unique TCR beta nucleotide sequences were sequenced per donor among a few hundred genotyped donors of the cohort, with roughly 20% of those sequences being non-productive. Several DR-DQ haplotypes were handled as single units for association and clustering because linkage in the cohort was strong. To predict cytomegalovirus infection status, the study brought together high-throughput TCR immunosequencing, statistical association of individual TCRs with disease status, and machine learning. The number of donors typed differed by locus, with 629-630 for A, B, C, DRB1 and DQB1, roughly 520 for DQA1, nearly 610 for DPA1, and approximately 470 for DPB1. Approximately 300 gigabases of sequencing data and 75 million to 85 million unique TCR sequences made up an early release that covered 640 HLA-typed donors. The later analysis used no new phenotypic data to find candidate immune exposures, relying instead on TCR beta sequences and their occurrence across donors. A separate validation cohort of 90 to 150 different subjects was used in addition to the roughly 670-subject first cohort. The study profiled the T cell repertoires of about 720 subjects by immunosequencing and related them to cytomegalovirus serostatus. A later genetic analysis took genome-wide SNP genotypes for about three fifths of the 666 donors and used that subset as a discovery cohort. Every repertoire in the discovery cohort had been generated on one and the same sequencing platform. An earlier analysis of approximately 630 of the donors applied high-throughput TCR beta sequencing to assess whether each TCR beta V gene segment acted as functional or pseudogenic. To study patterns of TCR occurrence, a later analysis re-analyzed previously published TCR beta repertoires from several hundred donors and added high-resolution HLA genotyping. Donor age, sex, ethnicity and CMV serostatus were compiled alongside the repertoire data. The genetic ancestry cluster associated with self-reported Caucasian donors included about 81% of the roughly 380 genotyped donors. Class I and class II HLA loci were covered by the typing at four-digit resolution.

Study-level results and caveats: The authors suggested that the approach could potentially be generalized to other disease states and immunological phenotypes. Immune exposure information for the cohort was limited to CMV serostatus. A later analysis found that HLA-associated TCR beta chains were more clonally expanded and had lower generation probabilities than equally common non-associated chains. The 87-base-pair reads could not distinguish some IMGT-functional V segments, including TRBV6-2 and TRBV6-3, so those segments were excluded. At a false discovery rate of 0.05, a later analysis linked 16,000 or so TCR beta sequences to specific HLA alleles. Strong co-occurrence of HLA alleles, especially DR and DQ, made assigning TCR associations to individual alleles difficult. The presence/absence analyses assumed that sequencing depth was roughly uniform across donors, and that assumption may not be true. The study gave a list of 150 to 200 TCR beta chains associated with cytomegalovirus. Linkage disequilibrium might explain the correlated functional status among segregating V segments, but an unknown experimental factor could not be ruled out. This cohort had only TCR beta chains sequenced, and the lack of alpha or paired-chain data limited which features could be detected. Most TCR sequences were seen in very few donors, while some public TCRs were found in many individuals. Because counts were too low, seventeen rarely observed V segments, including chromosome 9 orphons, were left out of the earlier analysis of 500 to 750 of the donors. Compared with the approximately 670-donor mean, donors in an Asian-associated ancestry cluster had fewer N-insertions in productive TCRs, according to a later genetic analysis. In both the original and validation cohorts, the classifier was reported to diagnose cytomegalovirus status with high specificity and sensitivity. A cluster of highly shared sequence variants was judged likely to be a technical artifact of the sequencing pipeline. Three of the identified cytomegalovirus-associated TCR beta chains were confirmed in vitro to be specific for cytomegalovirus antigens. According to a later analysis, parvovirus B19, influenza, CMV and Epstein-Barr virus appeared linked to several top co-occurrence clusters. In an earlier analysis of around 600 of the donors, most TCR beta V segments were observed in productive rearrangements about 87% or about 30% of the time, broadly matching IMGT annotations. In a later analysis, TCR association rates were found to vary across HLA loci, with the most associated TCRs seen for DRB1 alleles and the fewest for HLA-C alleles. A later genetic analysis associated a missense DCLRE1C variant with V-gene and J-gene trimming of TCR beta chains, and an independent cohort replicated the association. A later analysis found that most CMV-associated TCR beta chains appeared HLA-restricted, with HLA associations seemingly driven largely by CMV exposure. Because some donors lacked HLA typing at each locus, the association tests relied only on the typed subset. A further reported finding was that TCR beta sequences accurately predicted the HLA-A and HLA-B alleles for most subjects in the first cohort.

Library preparation was by the immunoSEQ multiplex PCR assay. For the multiplex PCR, a mixture combining 60 forward primers for TCR Vbeta segments and 13 reverse primers for TCR Jbeta segments was used. A multiplex PCR assay on genomic DNA amplified the CDR3 region of rearranged TCR beta genes. Amplified TCR beta libraries were sequenced as 87-base-pair reads on the Illumina HiSeq System. Regarding the original processing steps: Across the 600 to 700 repertoires, a later analysis counted approximately 75 million unique TCR beta chains, roughly 11 million of which were shared by at least two donors. Raw reads were error-corrected and collapsed into unique sequences with a nearest-neighbor algorithm that merged closely related sequences to remove PCR and sequencing errors. CDR3 sequences were aligned to IMGT reference sequences to assign V, D and J gene segments. For a sequence to be retained, a match of at least six nucleotides to both a V gene segment and a J gene segment was required. Rearrangements were called productive when the CDR3 lacked stop codons and stayed in frame with V and J; all others were non-productive. Following IMGT convention, CDR3 was defined as the stretch from the second conserved V-encoded cysteine up to the conserved J-encoded phenylalanine. Sequences without an unambiguous match to a single V gene segment were excluded from the earlier analysis of about 600 of the donors. In an earlier analysis of a few hundred of the donors, a V segment was called functional when productive rearrangements were above 56.7%, and segregating when the standard deviation between donors exceeded 5%. A statistical classification framework was developed to diagnose cytomegalovirus status using the catalog of TCR beta chain sequences. In a later analysis, V and J genes were assigned by comparing TCR nucleotide sequences against IMGT/GENE-DB human TR gene sequences. In a later analysis, CDR3 sequences and most-parsimonious VDJ recombination scenarios were assigned using the TCRdist pipeline. In a later analysis, every TCR beta chain was defined by the combination of its CDR3 amino acid sequence and its V-gene family, and reads without a unique V-gene family were dropped. In a later analysis, around 650 highly shared, low-generation-probability nucleotide sequences were removed to address suspected cross-contamination and a sequencing artifact. In a later analysis, a clonal expansion index was calculated for each public chain from normalized within-repertoire ranks of inferred template counts. A later analysis computed generation probabilities with a VDJ recombination model fitted to out-of-frame rearrangements, and checked the results against IGoR. Hypergeometric tests were used in a later analysis to score TCR-TCR, TCR-HLA and TCR-CMV co-occurrence, with a repertoire-size bias correction applied to the TCR pairs. A later analysis estimated false discovery rates by permuting HLA or CMV assignments 20 times. In a later analysis, co-occurring TCRs were grouped using DBSCAN, with TCRdist sequence similarity added in when clustering inside HLA-allele-positive subsets. For co-occurrence clustering, repertoires with fewer than 30,000 or more than 120,000 public chains were excluded, along with about five repertoires with anomalous nucleotide sharing. TCRdb's version of the immuneACCESS table is confined to in-frame rearrangements and falls short of the full clone set. An unresolved V gene accounts for under half of the shortfall where checked; the remainder is of unknown origin. D and trimming come from the DNA, and the V and J calls and clone size come from that table. Counted in this sample were 150,000 to 180,000 clones; around 82% of them appeared once. Jointly, the top ten make up roughly 5.9% of the sample.

The cohort consisted of 670 or so healthy bone marrow donors. All cohort members were sampled while nominally healthy, although unrecorded immune exposures were likely present. The donor was CMV seropositive and belonged to the group of 250 to 300 seropositive cohort members. Every donor gave a peripheral blood sample, and the peripheral blood mononuclear cells from that sample were used for TCR beta sequencing. The Qiagen DNeasy Blood Extraction Kit was used to extract genomic DNA from the blood cell samples. Spanning cysteine to phenylalanine, the CDR3 consists of 15 amino acids. Solely the CDR3 DNA is kept, with 45 bases framed from the first base. The germline V gene provides CDR1 SGDLS and CDR2 YYNGEE. Trimming takes 3 bases from V and 8 bases from J, and the germline ends sit 20 bases apart. Comments on this clone: Its antigen specificity is not known. No qualities accompany the bases; no much larger clone lies one base away.

The sequence links TRBV9 to TRBJ1-2, with a tentative D gene TRBD1 over 5 matching bases. Sequencing input: PBMCs. The receptor's source is a woman aged 40-49 years in good health and CMV-seropositive. In nucleotide form, the sequence is TGTGCCAGCAGCGAGGAGGTGGGGGGGTTGAGCGGCTACACCTTC. Protein translation: CASSEEVGGLSGYTF.